Listed here are 8 T cell receptor beta chains from one sample, sequenced in a study of CD8+ T cells in alopecia areata (dated by TCRdb to 2017 to 2018). Libraries were prepared through the immunoSEQ multiplex PCR assay. RNA was extracted from all samples and reverse transcribed into cDNA as template for TCR sequencing. Held by TCRdb, this immuneACCESS table contains in-frame sequences only and omits some clones. Under half of the omission traces to an unresolved V gene where checked; the cause of the rest is unknown. This sample holds 130,000 or so clones; less than 50% were observed only once. Roughly a tenth of the sample lies in the top ten. The sequenced sample consisted of NKG2D-low CD8+ T cells sorted from blood. The label giving this sample's cell subset or site can be read as: sorted CD8+ NKG2D-low blood T cells. These TCRs come from a human donor with alopecia areata.

In DNA, the CDR3 is TGCAGCGCGGTACGGACTGACTTCGGGGAGCTGTTTTTT. This codes for CSAVRTDFGELFF. The chain employs TRBV29-1 and TRBJ2-2, with D perhaps TRBD2 (5 bases). Germline CDR1 is SQVTM and CDR2 is ANQGSEA. This CDR3 spans 13 amino acids. The germline V and J ends were trimmed by 7 bases and 7 bases, with 16 bases remaining between them.

J is TRBJ1-5 and V is TRBV27, with TRBD1 as a possible D gene (5 bases). The CDR3 totals 13 residues. V lost 5 bases and J lost 6, with 11 bases in between. Germline V CDR1 and CDR2: MNHEY, SMNVEV (reference sequence). The CDR3 DNA sequence: TGTGCCAGCAGTGTCGACAGATCTCAGCCCCAGCATTTT. Translated: CASSVDRSQPQHF.

V gene TRBV29-1 combines with J gene TRBJ2-2; a weak D match, TRBD2 (6 bases). V was trimmed by 7 bases and J by 3 bases, leaving 12 bases between them. Germline values: CDR1 SQVTM, CDR2 ANQGSEA. This CDR3 is built from 13 residues. The CDR3 region is CSAQTGDTGELFF. The CDR3 nucleotides read TGCAGCGCCCAAACGGGAGACACCGGGGAGCTGTTTTTT.

As DNA, the CDR3 is TGTGCCAGCAGCGTTCTAGCGGGGGGGATCAATGAGCAGTTCTTC. Protein product: CASSVLAGGINEQFF. The J gene is TRBJ2-1, the V gene TRBV2; 12 positions agree with TRBD2. From germline, CDR1 is SNHLY and CDR2 FYNNEI. Trimming removed 6 bases from V and 6 bases from J; junction bases left unmatched: 6. The CDR3 has 15 residues.

V gene TRBV29-1 combines with J gene TRBJ2-7, with a tentative D call TRBD1 (6 bases). Germline values: CDR1 SQVTM, CDR2 ANQGSEA. Trimming removed 4 bases at V and 3 bases at J, with 13 bases between. This CDR3 has 13 amino acids. CDR3 nucleotides: TGCAGCGTTGCACAGGGTCTCATCTACGAGCAGTACTTC. It translates to CSVAQGLIYEQYF.

This chain uses TRBV12-2 with TRBJ2-5; no check of the table's D call, TRBD2, against the DNA was made. TRBV12-2 is shown as a pseudogene. The CDR3 is made up of 15 amino acids. CDR3 coding DNA: TGTGCAAGTCGCTTAGGCGGCCGGCAGCAAGAGACCCAGTACTTC. This sequence encodes CASRLGGRQQETQYF.

This chain connects TRBV2 to TRBJ2-5, with 9 bases lining up with TRBD1. Unmatched junction bases numbered 9, after V lost 8 bases and J lost 5 bases. The CDR3 spans 14 residues. The germline gives CDR1 SNHLY, CDR2 FYNNEI. The CDR3 spells CASLPTGGTETQYF. The CDR3, as DNA: TGTGCCAGCTTACCGACAGGGGGTACGGAGACCCAGTACTTC.

This clone showed up just a few times. The V gene is TRBV19, the J gene TRBJ1-1; 9 nucleotides agree with TRBD1. Trimming at V came to 3 bases and at J to 4 bases, leaving 6 bases not matched to a gene. The germline CDR1 and CDR2 sequences are LNHDA and SQIVND (reference sequence). This CDR3 has 15 amino acids. The CDR3 region is CASSMMGQGSTEAFF. Here the CDR3 DNA reads TGTGCCAGTAGTATGATGGGACAGGGTTCCACTGAAGCTTTCTTT. Filled out from reference TRBV19 and TRBJ1-1, the complete variable domain reads DGGITQSPKYLFRKEGQNVTLSCEQNLNHDAMYWYRQDPGQGLRLIYYSQIVNDFQKGDIAEGYSVSREKKESFPLTVTSAQKNPTAFYLCASSMMGQGSTEAFFGQGTRLTVV.